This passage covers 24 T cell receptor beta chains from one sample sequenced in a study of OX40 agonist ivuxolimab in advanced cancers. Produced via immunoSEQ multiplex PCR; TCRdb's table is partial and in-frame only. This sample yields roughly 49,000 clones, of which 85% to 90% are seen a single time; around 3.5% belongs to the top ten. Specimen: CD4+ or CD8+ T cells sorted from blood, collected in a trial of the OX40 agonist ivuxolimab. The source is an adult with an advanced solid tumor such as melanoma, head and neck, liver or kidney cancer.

The CDR3 spells CASSSRGRDRYNEQFF. CDR3 nucleotides: TGTGCCAGCAGTTCCCGGGGGCGGGATAGGTACAATGAGCAGTTCTTC. This sequence joins TRBV28 and TRBJ2-1, with D perhaps TRBD1 or TRBD2 (6 bases each). CDR3 length: 16 residues. Trimming left V 4 bases short and J 4 bases short, with 17 bases between. Germline V lookup: CDR1 MDHEN, CDR2 SYDVKM.

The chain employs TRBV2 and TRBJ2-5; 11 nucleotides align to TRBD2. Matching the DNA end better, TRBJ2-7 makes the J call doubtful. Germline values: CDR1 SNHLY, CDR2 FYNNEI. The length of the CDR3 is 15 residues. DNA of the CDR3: TGTGCCAGCAGCCAAATTAGCGGGGGGGCTACCGAGCAGTACTTC. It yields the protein CASSQISGGATEQYF.

CDR3 coding DNA: TGCGCCAGCAGCTTTGGACAGGGCCAGCCCCAGCATTTT. Protein sequence: CASSFGQGQPQHF. V usage is TRBV5-1 and J usage is TRBJ1-5; 8 nucleotides agree with TRBD1. This CDR3 comprises 13 residues. Germline V CDR1 and CDR2: SGHRS, YFSETQ. Trimming took 2 bases from V and 7 from J; bases not matched to a gene: 2. Variable domain in full (rest from reference TRBV5-1 and TRBJ1-5): KAGVTQTPRYLIKTRGQQVTLSCSPISGHRSVSWYQQTPGQGLQFLFEYFSETQRNKGNFPGRFSGRQFSNSRSEMNVSTLELGDSALYLCASSFGQGQPQHFGDGTRLSIL.

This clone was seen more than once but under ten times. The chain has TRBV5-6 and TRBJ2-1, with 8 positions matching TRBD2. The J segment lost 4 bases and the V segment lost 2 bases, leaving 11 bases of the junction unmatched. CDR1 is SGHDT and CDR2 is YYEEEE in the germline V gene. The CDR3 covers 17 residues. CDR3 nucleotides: TGTGCCAGCAGCTTATACTCGAGCGGGGGATTATACAATGAGCAGTTCTTC. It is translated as CASSLYSSGGLYNEQFF.

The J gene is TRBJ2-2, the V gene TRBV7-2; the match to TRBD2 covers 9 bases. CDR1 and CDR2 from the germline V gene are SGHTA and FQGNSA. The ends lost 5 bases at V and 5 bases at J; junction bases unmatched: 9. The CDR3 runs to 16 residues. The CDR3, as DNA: TGTGCCAGCAGCCAGATAGCGGGAGTGGGTACCGGGGAGCTGTTTTTT. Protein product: CASSQIAGVGTGELFF.

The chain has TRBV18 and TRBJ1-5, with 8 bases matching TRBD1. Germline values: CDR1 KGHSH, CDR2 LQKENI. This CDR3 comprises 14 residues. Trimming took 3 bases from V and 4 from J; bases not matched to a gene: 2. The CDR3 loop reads CASSPGDRNQPQHF. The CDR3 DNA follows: TGTGCCAGCTCACCGGGGGACAGGAATCAGCCCCAGCATTTT.

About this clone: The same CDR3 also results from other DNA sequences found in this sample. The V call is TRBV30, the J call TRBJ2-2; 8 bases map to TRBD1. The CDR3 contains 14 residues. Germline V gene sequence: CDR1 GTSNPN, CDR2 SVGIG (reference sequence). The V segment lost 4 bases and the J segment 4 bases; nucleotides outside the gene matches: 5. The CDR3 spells CAWIGQGGTGELFF. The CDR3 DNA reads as TGTGCCTGGATCGGACAGGGTGGCACCGGGGAGCTGTTTTTT.

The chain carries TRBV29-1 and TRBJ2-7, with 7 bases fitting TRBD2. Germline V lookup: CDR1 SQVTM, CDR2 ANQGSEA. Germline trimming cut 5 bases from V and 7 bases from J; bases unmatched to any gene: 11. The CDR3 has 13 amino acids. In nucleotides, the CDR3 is TGCAGCGTTAGGGGAGGGCCAGGGAGAGAGCAGTACTTC. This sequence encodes CSVRGGPGREQYF.

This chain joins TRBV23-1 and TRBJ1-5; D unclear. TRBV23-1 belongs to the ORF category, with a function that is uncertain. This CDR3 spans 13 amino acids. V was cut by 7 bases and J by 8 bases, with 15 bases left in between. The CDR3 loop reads CASTLQSSKPQHF. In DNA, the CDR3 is TGCGCCAGCACTCTACAGTCGTCGAAGCCCCAGCATTTT.

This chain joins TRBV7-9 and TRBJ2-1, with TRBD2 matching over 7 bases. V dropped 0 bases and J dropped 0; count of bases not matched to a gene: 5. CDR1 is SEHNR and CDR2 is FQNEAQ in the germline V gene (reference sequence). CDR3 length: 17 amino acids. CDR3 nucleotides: TGTGCCAGCAGCTTAGCCCTCAGCGGGGTCTCCTACAATGAGCAGTTCTTC. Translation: CASSLALSGVSYNEQFF.

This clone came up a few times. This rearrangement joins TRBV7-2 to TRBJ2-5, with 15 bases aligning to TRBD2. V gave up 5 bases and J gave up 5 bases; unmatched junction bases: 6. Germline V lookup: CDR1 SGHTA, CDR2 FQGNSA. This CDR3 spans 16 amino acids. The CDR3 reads CASSPGLAGGTETQYF. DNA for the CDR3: TGTGCCAGCAGCCCAGGACTAGCGGGGGGGACGGAGACCCAGTACTTC. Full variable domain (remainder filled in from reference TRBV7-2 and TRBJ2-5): GAGVSQSPSNKVTEKGKDVELRCDPISGHTALYWYRQSLGQGLEFLIYFQGNSAPDKSGLPSDRFSAERTGGSVSTLTIQRTQQEDSAVYLCASSPGLAGGTETQYFGPGTRLLVL.

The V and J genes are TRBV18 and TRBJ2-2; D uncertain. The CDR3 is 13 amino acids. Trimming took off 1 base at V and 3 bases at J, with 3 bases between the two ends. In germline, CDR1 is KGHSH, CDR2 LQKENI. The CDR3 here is CASSPRHTGELFF. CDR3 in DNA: TGTGCCAGCTCACCACGACACACCGGGGAGCTGTTTTTT.

The CDR3 nucleotides are TGTGCCAGCAGCTCAGGGACAGCTTCGGGGGCCAACGTCCTGACTTTC. Translating it yields CASSSGTASGANVLTF. The chain is built from TRBV11-3 and TRBJ2-6, with 7 nucleotides matching TRBD1. In germline, CDR1 is SGHNT, CDR2 YENEEA. This CDR3 has 16 residues. V dropped 4 bases and J dropped 4; count of bases not matched to a gene: 7. Using reference TRBV11-3 and TRBJ2-6 for the parts outside the CDR3, the full variable domain is EAGVVQSPRYKIIEKKQPVAFWCNPISGHNTLYWYLQNLGQGPELLIRYENEEAVDDSQLPKDRFSAERLKGVDSTLKIQPAELGDSAVYLCASSSGTASGANVLTFGAGSRLTVL.

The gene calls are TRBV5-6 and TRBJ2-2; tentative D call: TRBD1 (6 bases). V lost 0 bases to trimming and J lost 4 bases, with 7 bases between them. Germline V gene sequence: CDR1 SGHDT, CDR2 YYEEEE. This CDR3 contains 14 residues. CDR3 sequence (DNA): TGTGCCAGCAGCTTGGACAGGGTCACCGGGGAGCTGTTTTTT. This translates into CASSLDRVTGELFF.

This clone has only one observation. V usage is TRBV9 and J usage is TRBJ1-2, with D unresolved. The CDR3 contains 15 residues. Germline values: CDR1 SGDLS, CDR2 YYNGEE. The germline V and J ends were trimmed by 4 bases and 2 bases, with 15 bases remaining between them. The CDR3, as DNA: TGTGCCAGCAGCTCAGAAGTTCGGAAGAACTATGGCTACACCTTC. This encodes CASSSEVRKNYGYTF. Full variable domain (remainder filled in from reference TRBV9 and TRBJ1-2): DSGVTQTPKHLITATGQRVTLRCSPRSGDLSVYWYQQSLDQGLQFLIQYYNGEERAKGNILERFSAQQFPDLHSELNLSSLELGDSALYFCASSSEVRKNYGYTFGSGTRLTVV.

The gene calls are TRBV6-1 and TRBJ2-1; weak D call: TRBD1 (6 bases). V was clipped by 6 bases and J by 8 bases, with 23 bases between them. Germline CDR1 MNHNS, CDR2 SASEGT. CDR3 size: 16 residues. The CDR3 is CASRESGVGAIDEQFF. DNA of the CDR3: TGTGCCAGCAGGGAATCAGGGGTAGGGGCAATCGATGAGCAGTTCTTC.

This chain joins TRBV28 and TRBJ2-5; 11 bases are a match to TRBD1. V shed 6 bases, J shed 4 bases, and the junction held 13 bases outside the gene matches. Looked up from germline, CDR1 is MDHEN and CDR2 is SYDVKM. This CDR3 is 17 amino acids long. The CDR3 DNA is TGTGCCAGCAGGGGACAGGGGGGTTTGGGGGCCCGAGAGACCCAGTACTTC. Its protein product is CASRGQGGLGARETQYF.

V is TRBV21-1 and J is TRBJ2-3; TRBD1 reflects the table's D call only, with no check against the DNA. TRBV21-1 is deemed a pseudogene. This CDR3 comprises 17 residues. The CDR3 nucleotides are TGTGCCAGCAGTTTAGGGGGTCTCCGCTCTATCACAGATACGCAGTATTTT. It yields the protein CASSLGGLRSITDTQYF.

The CDR3 loop is CASSPGLAYNEQFF. The CDR3 DNA sequence: TGTGCCAGCAGCCCGGGACTAGCGTACAATGAGCAGTTCTTC. This chain connects TRBV6-5 to TRBJ2-1; TRBD2 matches at 10 bases. V trimming: 6 bases; J trimming: 4 bases; junction bases outside the gene matches: 3. This CDR3 contains 14 residues. Looked up from germline, CDR1 is MNHEY and CDR2 is SVGAGI.

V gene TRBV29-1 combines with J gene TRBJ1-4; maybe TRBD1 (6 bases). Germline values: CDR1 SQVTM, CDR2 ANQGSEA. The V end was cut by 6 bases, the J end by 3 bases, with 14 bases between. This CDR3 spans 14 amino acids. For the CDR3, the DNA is TGCAGCGTGGGATCAGGACAGTCTAATGAAAAACTGTTTTTT. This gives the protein CSVGSGQSNEKLFF.

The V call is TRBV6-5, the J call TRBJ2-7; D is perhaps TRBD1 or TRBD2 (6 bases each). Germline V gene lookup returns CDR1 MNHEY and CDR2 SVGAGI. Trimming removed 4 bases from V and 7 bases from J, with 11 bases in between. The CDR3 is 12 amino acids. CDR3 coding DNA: TGTGCCAGCAGTTCTCTAGGGGGGGAGCAGTACTTC. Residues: CASSSLGGEQYF.

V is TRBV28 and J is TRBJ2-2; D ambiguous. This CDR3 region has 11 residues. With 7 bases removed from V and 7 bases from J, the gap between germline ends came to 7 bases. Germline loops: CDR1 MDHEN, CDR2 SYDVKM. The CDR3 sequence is CASKRRGELFF. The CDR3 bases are TGTGCCAGCAAGCGTCGCGGGGAGCTGTTTTTT.

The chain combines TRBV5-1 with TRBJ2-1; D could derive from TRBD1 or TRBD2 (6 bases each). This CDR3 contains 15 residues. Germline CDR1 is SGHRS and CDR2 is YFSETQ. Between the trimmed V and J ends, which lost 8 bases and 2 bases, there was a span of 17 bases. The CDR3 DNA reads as TGCGCCAGGGAAAGGAAGGGGGGAACCTACAATGAGCAGTTCTTC. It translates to CARERKGGTYNEQFF.

In DNA, the CDR3 is TGTGCCAGCTCACCACAGAGGGCAGGCAATAATTCACCCCTCCACTTT. Residues: CASSPQRAGNNSPLHF. This rearrangement joins TRBV18 to TRBJ1-6; D not resolved. There are 16 residues in the CDR3. Germline lookup yields CDR1 KGHSH and CDR2 LQKENI. Trimming took 1 base from V and 5 from J, leaving 12 bases between them.